These 32 T cell receptor beta chains came from one sample sequenced in a study of T-cell memory formation after mild COVID-19. Using its own MiXCR run on the 5' RACE reads, TCRdb lists one record per CDR3 protein. The data contain approximately 400,000 distinct CDR3 sequences, about 24% of them singletons. Material for sequencing was PBMCs or a T cell subset sorted from them (not recorded which). These receptors all stem from an adult woman who had mild COVID-19 (a few samples of this study predate the infection). Cell type and time point are not known.

Only a few counts were recorded for this clonotype. The chain links TRBV10-3 to TRBJ1-4, with D possibly matching TRBD1 (5 bases). Germline assignment: CDR1 ENHRY and CDR2 SYGVKD. This CDR3 has 14 residues. V was cut by 2 bases and J by 8 bases, with 12 bases left in between. Here the CDR3 reads CAISEQGVGEKLFF. DNA for the CDR3: TGTGCCATCAGTGAGCAAGGGGTAGGCGAAAAACTGTTTTTT.

The rearrangement links TRBV14 to TRBJ2-1; TRBD1 agrees at 11 bases. CDR1 is SGHDN, CDR2 FVKESK, per germline. The CDR3 is made up of 16 amino acids. V was pared by 2 bases and J by 4 bases, with 4 bases of the junction left unmatched. The CDR3, as DNA: TGTGCCAGCAGCCAACTCGGGACAGGGGGTTACAATGAGCAGTTCTTC. Its translation: CASSQLGTGGYNEQFF. Using reference TRBV14 and TRBJ2-1 for the parts outside the CDR3, the full variable domain is EAGVTQFPSHSVIEKGQTVTLRCDPISGHDNLYWYRRVMGKEIKFLLHFVKESKQDESGMPNNRFLAERTGGTYSTLKVQPAELEDSGVYFCASSQLGTGGYNEQFFGPGTRLTVL.

There are a few counts of this clonotype. The rearrangement links TRBV6-2 or TRBV6-3 to TRBJ2-7, with 8 positions matching TRBD1. Germline lookup yields CDR1 MNHEY and CDR2 SVGEGT. Trimming removed 5 bases from V and 3 bases from J; junction bases left unmatched: 9. The CDR3 spans 15 residues. CDR3 coding DNA: TGTGCCAGCAGTAGCAGGGGGCGAGCCGACTACGAGCAGTACTTC. This gives the protein CASSSRGRADYEQYF.

This clonotype has just a few counts. The rearrangement joins TRBV5-1 to TRBJ2-1; 8 bases fit TRBD1. The CDR3 totals 15 residues. The V and J ends lost 2 bases and 6 bases, in that order; junction bases with no gene match: 7. CDR1 SGHRS and CDR2 YFSETQ come from the germline V gene. This chain's CDR3 is CASSFVPGGINEQFF. The CDR3 DNA sequence: TGCGCCAGCAGCTTTGTACCAGGGGGCATCAATGAGCAGTTCTTC.

This clonotype was seen more than once but under ten times. J is TRBJ2-5 and V is TRBV27, with a possible D match to TRBD2 (6 bases). In germline, CDR1 is MNHEY, CDR2 SMNVEV (reference sequence). The CDR3 is 12 amino acids. V was pared by 8 bases and J by 5 bases, with 12 bases between. CDR3 sequence: CASGGFRETQYF. The CDR3 DNA reads as TGTGCCAGCGGGGGGTTCAGGGAGACCCAGTACTTC.

The J gene is TRBJ2-3, the V gene TRBV7-2, with 11 bases lining up with TRBD2. The ends lost 1 base at V and 3 bases at J; junction bases unmatched: 3. Germline assignment: CDR1 SGHTA and CDR2 FQGNSA. The CDR3 runs 16 residues. CDR3 region: CASSLVSGGVTDTQYF. Written as DNA, the CDR3 is TGTGCCAGCAGCTTAGTTAGCGGGGGGGTTACAGATACGCAGTATTTT.

The V gene is TRBV5-4, the J gene TRBJ2-5, with 9 nucleotides matching TRBD2. Looked up from germline, CDR1 is SGHNT and CDR2 is YYREEE (reference sequence). V lost 5 bases, J lost 1 base, and 6 bases stayed unmatched. The CDR3 runs to 15 residues. The CDR3 loop reads CASRATSGRQETQYF. The CDR3 bases are TGTGCCAGCAGAGCGACTAGCGGCCGCCAAGAGACCCAGTACTTC.

This clonotype was seen a few times. The chain uses TRBV5-1 and TRBJ1-5; 9 nucleotides align to TRBD1. The CDR3 length is 15 residues. Trimming at V came to 4 bases and at J to 2 bases, leaving 4 bases not matched to a gene. Germline CDR1 SGHRS, CDR2 YFSETQ. This CDR3 is CASSMGQGGNQPQHF. In nucleotides, the CDR3 is TGCGCCAGCAGCATGGGACAGGGAGGCAATCAGCCCCAGCATTTT.

This clonotype was seen a handful of times. The CDR3 loop is CASSRQRGDEQYF. The CDR3 nucleotides read TGCGCCAGCAGCCGGCAGAGGGGTGACGAGCAGTACTTC. The chain joins TRBV4-3 to TRBJ2-7; D possibly matches TRBD1 or TRBD2 (5 bases each). The CDR3 consists of 13 residues. Germline V gene data show CDR1 as LGHNA and CDR2 as YSLEER. The germline V and J ends were trimmed by 4 bases and 5 bases, with 12 bases remaining between them.

V is TRBV20-1 and J is TRBJ2-4; 7 bases are a match to TRBD2. V lost 4 bases and J lost 5; bases outside the gene matches: 20. The CDR3 contains 18 residues. CDR1 DFQATT and CDR2 SNEGSKA come from the germline V gene (reference sequence). In nucleotides, the CDR3 is TGCAGTGCTACAAAGACTTTGTCCGGGGACTATCCCGAAAACATTCAGTACTTC. Amino acid sequence: CSATKTLSGDYPENIQYF.

CDR3 in amino acids: CASSFSGRLTPGDTQYF. The CDR3 region has the DNA TGTGCCAGCAGCTTTAGCGGGAGGCTAACTCCAGGGGATACGCAGTATTTT. This chain joins TRBV3-1 and TRBJ2-3; 10 positions agree with TRBD2. The germline V gene encodes CDR1 LGHDT and CDR2 YNNKEL (reference sequence). The CDR3 totals 17 residues. V trimming: 5 bases; J trimming: 6 bases; junction bases outside the gene matches: 14.

The CDR3 loop is CASTLGTSSSYNSPLHF. The CDR3 coding sequence is TGTGCCAGCACCCTGGGGACGTCGAGCTCCTATAATTCACCCCTCCACTTT. J is TRBJ1-6 and V is TRBV12-3 or TRBV12-4; tentative D call: TRBD1 (5 bases). The length of the CDR3 is 17 residues. V was shortened by 7 bases and J by 0 bases, with 16 bases between the two germline ends.

This clonotype was counted a few times. The V and J genes are TRBV4-1 and TRBJ2-4; 12 nucleotides align to TRBD2. Per germline, CDR1 MGHRA and CDR2 YSYEKL. J gave up 9 bases and V 0 bases, and 9 bases lay outside the gene matches. The CDR3 contains 17 residues. The CDR3 loop is CASSQDLTSGGQSIQYF. The CDR3 nucleotides are TGCGCCAGCAGCCAAGATTTGACTAGCGGGGGACAGAGCATTCAGTACTTC.

The chain carries TRBV6-5 and TRBJ2-3; 10 bases align to TRBD2. Losses at the gene ends were 4 bases for V and 2 bases for J; bases not matched to a gene: 15. CDR1 and CDR2 from the germline V gene are MNHEY and SVGAGI. This CDR3 region has 19 residues. The CDR3 nucleotides read TGTGCCAGCAGTTTTCTACCCCCAGGTAGCGGGGGGTCCACAGATACGCAGTATTTT. It yields the protein CASSFLPPGSGGSTDTQYF.

In its sample, this clonotype was seen a few times. V gene TRBV6-2 or TRBV6-3 combines with J gene TRBJ2-7; D may correspond to TRBD1 or TRBD2 (5 bases each). The CDR3 loop spans 14 amino acids. Germline V gene lookup returns CDR1 MNHEY and CDR2 SVGEGT. Trimming pared 2 bases from V and 6 bases from J, leaving 14 bases between. Here the CDR3 DNA reads TGTGCCAGCAGTTACAAGGGGACCATTTCCGAGCAGTACTTC. This translates into CASSYKGTISEQYF.

The CDR3 region has the DNA TGTGCCAGCAGCTTAGCCCCTCCTCGGACAGGGGCGGAGACCCAGTACTTC. Translated: CASSLAPPRTGAETQYF. The chain has TRBV11-2 and TRBJ2-5, with 9 bases fitting TRBD1. Per germline, CDR1 SGHAT and CDR2 FQNNGV. V shed 1 base and J 5 bases; nucleotides not matched to a gene: 11. The CDR3 sequence is 17 residues long. Drawing the rest from reference TRBV11-2 and TRBJ2-5, the complete variable domain is EAGVAQSPRYKIIEKRQSVAFWCNPISGHATLYWYQQILGQGPKLLIQFQNNGVVDDSQLPKDRFSAERLKGVDSTLKIQPAKLEDSAVYLCASSLAPPRTGAETQYFGPGTRLLVL.

This clonotype was recorded many times. The chain has TRBV2 and TRBJ2-3; perhaps TRBD2 as D (6 bases). The length of the CDR3 is 17 residues. Germline V CDR1 and CDR2: SNHLY, FYNNEI. The V end was cut by 7 bases, the J end by 4 bases, with 24 bases between. The CDR3 reads CASTEGYGSGEPDTQYF. CDR3 DNA: TGTGCCAGCACCGAAGGGTATGGCTCGGGGGAGCCAGATACGCAGTATTTT.

Only a few counts were recorded for this clonotype. The rearrangement joins TRBV29-1 to TRBJ2-7; 12 nucleotides match TRBD2. The V segment lost 6 bases and the J segment 2 bases; nucleotides outside the gene matches: 5. Germline V lookup: CDR1 SQVTM, CDR2 ANQGSEA. The CDR3 length is 14 residues. The CDR3 reads CSVPGLAGPYEQYF. The CDR3 region has the DNA TGCAGCGTCCCCGGACTAGCGGGACCCTACGAGCAGTACTTC.

The J gene is TRBJ2-7, the V gene TRBV24-1; 9 nucleotides match TRBD1. Germline CDR1 reads KGHDR; CDR2 reads SFDVKD. V lost 3 bases, J lost 5 bases, and 7 bases stayed unmatched. The CDR3 contains 15 residues. CDR3 DNA: TGTGCCACCAGTGATCCCGACAGGGGGGGACACGAGCAGTACTTC. Protein sequence: CATSDPDRGGHEQYF.

Only a few counts were recorded for this clonotype. The gene calls are TRBV6-5 and TRBJ1-2; D unclear. V was clipped by 2 bases and J by 0 bases, with 10 bases between them. The CDR3 consists of 15 residues. Germline values: CDR1 MNHEY, CDR2 SVGAGI. CDR3 in amino acids: CASSYQGASNYGYTF. In DNA, the CDR3 is TGTGCCAGCAGTTACCAAGGAGCCTCTAACTATGGCTACACCTTC.

This clonotype was seen ten or more times. Germline and junction disagree at one end, which may indicate a read error. The chain links TRBV7-6 to TRBJ2-7, with 8 positions matching TRBD1. The V gene's germline CDR1 is SGHVS and CDR2 FNYEAQ. The CDR3 is 14 residues long. The CDR3 here is CASSPRTGTYEQYF. For the CDR3, the DNA is TGCGCCAGCAGCCCACGGACAGGGACCTACGAGCAGTACTTC.

The chain carries TRBV12-3 or TRBV12-4 and TRBJ2-2; TRBD2 aligns across 15 bases. V dropped 6 bases and J dropped 7; count of bases not matched to a gene: 6. This CDR3 spans 16 amino acids. The CDR3 nucleotides read TGTGCCAGCAGCTGGACTAGCGGGGGGGCCGGCGGGGAGCTGTTTTTT. Translating it yields CASSWTSGGAGGELFF.

The chain couples TRBV7-3 to TRBJ2-1, with 11 bases identical to TRBD2. This CDR3 has 16 residues. V lost 5 bases and J lost 3; bases outside the gene matches: 6. Germline CDR1 is SGHTA and CDR2 is FQGTGA. CDR3 residues: CASSRIAGGSYNEQFF. The CDR3 region has the DNA TGTGCCAGCAGCAGGATAGCGGGAGGGAGCTACAATGAGCAGTTCTTC.

This clonotype was recorded a few times. Here the CDR3 reads CSANRDSYEQYF. CDR3 sequence (DNA): TGCAGTGCTAACCGGGACAGCTACGAGCAGTACTTC. The rearrangement joins TRBV20-1 to TRBJ2-7; 7 positions agree with TRBD1. Germline CDR1 and CDR2: DFQATT and SNEGSKA (reference sequence). The ends lost 4 bases at V and 3 bases at J; junction bases unmatched: 3. The CDR3 has 12 residues.

This clonotype appeared a few times. This chain uses TRBV24-1 with TRBJ2-1, with TRBD1 as a possible D gene (6 bases). Trimming pared 3 bases from V and 7 bases from J, leaving 18 bases between. Germline V gene data show CDR1 as KGHDR and CDR2 as SFDVKD. This CDR3 is 16 amino acids long. The CDR3 sequence is CATSDRGRGVANEQFF. For the CDR3, the DNA is TGTGCCACCAGTGATAGAGGCAGGGGAGTTGCGAATGAGCAGTTCTTC.

This clonotype showed up just once. The V gene is TRBV6-5, the J gene TRBJ2-3; 7 bases fit TRBD1. This CDR3 region has 14 residues. The germline V gene encodes CDR1 MNHEY and CDR2 SVGAGI. Trimming cost V 2 bases and J 2 bases; bases outside gene matches: 1. The CDR3 spells CASSYRGPTDTQYF. The CDR3 nucleotides read TGTGCCAGCAGTTACAGGGGGCCCACAGATACGCAGTATTTT.

In this sample, this clonotype turned up a few times. The rearrangement joins TRBV29-1 to TRBJ2-1; 9 nucleotides align to TRBD1. The CDR3 runs to 15 residues. The V and J ends lost 2 bases and 4 bases, in that order; junction bases with no gene match: 6. CDR1 and CDR2 from the germline V gene are SQVTM and ANQGSEA. CDR3 residues: CSVEKTGGVYNEQFF. CDR3 DNA sequence: TGCAGCGTTGAAAAGACAGGGGGAGTTTACAATGAGCAGTTCTTC.

The CDR3 loop is CASSLGAGGDTQYF. The CDR3 DNA reads TGTGCCAGCAGCTTAGGTGCGGGGGGAGATACGCAGTATTTT. This chain joins TRBV7-8 and TRBJ2-3; 8 bases agree with TRBD2. V lost 1 base to trimming and J lost 5 bases; unmatched junction nucleotides: 2. The CDR3 covers 14 residues. Looked up from germline, CDR1 is SGHVS and CDR2 is FQNEAQ. Full variable domain (missing parts from reference TRBV7-8 and TRBJ2-3): GAGVSQSPRYKVAKRGQDVALRCDPISGHVSLFWYQQALGQGPEFLTYFQNEAQLDKSGLPSDRFFAERPEGSVSTLKIQRTQQEDSAVYLCASSLGAGGDTQYFGPGTRLTVL.

This clonotype was seen more than once but under ten times. The chain couples TRBV3-1 to TRBJ1-2; 8 bases map to TRBD1. The length of the CDR3 is 16 residues. The germline gives CDR1 LGHDT, CDR2 YNNKEL (reference sequence). V was clipped by 4 bases and J by 0 bases; unmatched bases: 7. The CDR3 region has the DNA TGTGCCAGCAGCCCTCGGGACAGGCTAACTAACTATGGCTACACCTTC. Translation gives CASSPRDRLTNYGYTF.

Concerning this clonotype: Its ends do not fully match the called genes, so a read error is possible. The chain couples TRBV7-8 to TRBJ1-2, with D uncertain. CDR3 size: 12 residues. Germline V gene sequence: CDR1 SGHVS, CDR2 FQNEAQ. CDR3 protein: CASSATIFQTVF. DNA for the CDR3: TGTGCCAGCAGCGCCACCATTTTCCAGACGGTCTTC.

This clonotype came up a few times. J is TRBJ1-1 and V is TRBV19; TRBD1 matches at 7 bases. The V and J ends lost 1 base and 2 bases, in that order; junction bases with no gene match: 10. Germline loops: CDR1 LNHDA, CDR2 SQIVND (reference sequence). This CDR3 comprises 17 residues. CDR3 in DNA: TGTGCCAGTAGTATAGTCTCGTCAGGGGGACAAAACACTGAAGCTTTCTTT. As protein: CASSIVSSGGQNTEAFF.

The chain carries TRBV21-1 and TRBJ1-5; the D segment call TRBD1 is taken from the table without a DNA check. TRBV21-1 is flagged as a pseudogene. This CDR3 contains 16 residues. CDR3 in amino acids: CASSKRAGVGNQPQHF. DNA for the CDR3: TGTGCCAGCAGCAAACGGGCGGGGGTTGGCAATCAGCCCCAGCATTTT.